This note documents a single T cell receptor beta chain sequence. Its cognate antigen is unknown. Presence of unique molecular identifiers characterized the TCR beta cDNA libraries. TCRdb re-analysed the PCR reads in MiXCR, keeping a single row per CDR3 protein. The sample contains hundreds of thousands of distinct CDR3 sequences, about 27% of which appear only once. The germline V gene encodes CDR1 MNHEY and CDR2 SVGAGI. The germline V and J ends were trimmed by 2 bases and 2 bases, with 12 bases remaining between them. This CDR3 spans 15 amino acids. This sample is drawn from a study of post-analysis software for immune sequencing data. Study-wide results and caveats: A few TRBV segments appeared more often in patients than in controls, and TRBV5-6, TRBV5-1 and TRBV20-1 were among these. People with multiple sclerosis had a significantly lower normalized Chao1 diversity than controls did.

The clonotype comes from a girl aged 10 to 17 with multiple sclerosis. Sequenced: blood. The genes are TRBV6-5 and TRBJ1-2; D unclear. CDR3 sequence: CASSYVDKLNYGYTF. The CDR3 coding sequence is TGTGCCAGCAGTTACGTTGACAAACTAAACTATGGCTACACCTTC.